The 2 T cell receptor beta chains below were found in one sample sequenced in a study of blood T cell repertoires in COVID-19 (dated by TCRdb to 2018 to 2020). Libraries were constructed by the immunoSEQ multiplex PCR assay. This is the immuneACCESS table as TCRdb keeps it, with only in-frame sequences that have V and J called. A part of the clones is gone; compared with another copy, unresolved V genes explain less than half, and the rest is unexplained. This sample gives hundreds of thousands of clones in total; nearly 90% of them show up just once. The leading ten clones occupy 3% of the sample. Sequencing input: peripheral blood. These receptor sequences come from a man aged 18 to 35 with active or convalescent COVID-19.

The gene calls are TRBV6-2 or TRBV6-3 and TRBJ2-7, with TRBD2 identical over 9 bases. Germline CDR1 is MNHEY and CDR2 is SVGEGT. V trimming: 4 bases; J trimming: 0 bases; junction bases outside the gene matches: 1. CDR3 size: 14 residues. This CDR3 is CASSLREGSYEQYF. CDR3 DNA sequence: TGTGCCAGCAGTTTGCGGGAGGGCTCCTACGAGCAGTACTTC.

The chain couples TRBV7-2 to TRBJ2-7, with D possibly being TRBD2 (5 bases). Looked up from germline, CDR1 is SGHTA and CDR2 is FQGNSA. Trimming took 1 base from V and 0 from J, leaving 16 bases between them. The CDR3 contains 17 residues. The CDR3 bases are TGTGCCAGCAGCTTAGGACTAATGACCGTGAGCTCCTACGAGCAGTACTTC. Translation: CASSLGLMTVSSYEQYF.